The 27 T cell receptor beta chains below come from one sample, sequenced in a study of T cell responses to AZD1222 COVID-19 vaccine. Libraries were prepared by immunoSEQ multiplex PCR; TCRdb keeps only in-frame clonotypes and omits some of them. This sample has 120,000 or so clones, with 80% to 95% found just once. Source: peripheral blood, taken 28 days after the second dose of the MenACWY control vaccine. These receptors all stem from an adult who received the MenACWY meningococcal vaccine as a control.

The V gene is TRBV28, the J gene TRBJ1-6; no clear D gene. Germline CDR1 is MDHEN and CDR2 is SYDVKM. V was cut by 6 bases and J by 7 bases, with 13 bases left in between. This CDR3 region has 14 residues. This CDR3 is CASRPPGDNSPLHF. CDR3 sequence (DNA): TGTGCCAGCAGACCCCCGGGTGACAATTCACCCCTCCACTTT.

The CDR3 region has the DNA TGTGCCAGCAGCTTGGAAGGAATTAGCAATCAGCCCCAGCATTTT. It encodes CASSLEGISNQPQHF. The chain links TRBV5-5 to TRBJ1-5; D gene uncertain. V was trimmed by 0 bases and J by 0 bases, leaving 7 bases between them. The CDR3 is 15 amino acids. The germline V gene has CDR1 SGHKS and CDR2 YYEKEE (reference sequence).

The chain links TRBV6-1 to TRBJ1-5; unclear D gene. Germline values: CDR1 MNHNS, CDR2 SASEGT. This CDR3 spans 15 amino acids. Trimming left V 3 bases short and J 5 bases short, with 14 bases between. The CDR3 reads CASSEIVPWDQPQHF. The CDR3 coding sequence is TGTGCCAGCAGTGAGATAGTTCCGTGGGATCAGCCCCAGCATTTT.

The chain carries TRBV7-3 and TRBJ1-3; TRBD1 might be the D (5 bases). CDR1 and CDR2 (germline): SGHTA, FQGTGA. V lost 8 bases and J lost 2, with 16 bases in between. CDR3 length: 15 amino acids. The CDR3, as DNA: TGTGCCAGCTCTCCAATGCAGGGTCCTGGAAACACCATATATTTT. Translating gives CASSPMQGPGNTIYF.

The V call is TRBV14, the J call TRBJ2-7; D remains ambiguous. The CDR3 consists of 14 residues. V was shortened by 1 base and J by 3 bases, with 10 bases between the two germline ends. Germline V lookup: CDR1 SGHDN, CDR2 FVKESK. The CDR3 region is CASSQGGPSYEQYF. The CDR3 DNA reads TGTGCCAGCAGCCAAGGTGGACCGAGCTACGAGCAGTACTTC.

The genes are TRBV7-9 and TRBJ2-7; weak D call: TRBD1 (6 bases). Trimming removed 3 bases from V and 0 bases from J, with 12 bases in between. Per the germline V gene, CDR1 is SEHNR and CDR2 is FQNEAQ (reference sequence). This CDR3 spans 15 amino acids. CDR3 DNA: TGTGCCAGCAGCTTTACCTCCAGGGGCTCCTACGAGCAGTACTTC. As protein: CASSFTSRGSYEQYF.

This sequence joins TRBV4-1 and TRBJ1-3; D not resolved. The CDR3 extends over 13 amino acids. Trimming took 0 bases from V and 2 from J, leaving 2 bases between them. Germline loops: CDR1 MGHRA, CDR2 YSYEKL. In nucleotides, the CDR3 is TGCGCCAGCAGCCAAGATGCTGGAAACACCATATATTTT. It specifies CASSQDAGNTIYF.

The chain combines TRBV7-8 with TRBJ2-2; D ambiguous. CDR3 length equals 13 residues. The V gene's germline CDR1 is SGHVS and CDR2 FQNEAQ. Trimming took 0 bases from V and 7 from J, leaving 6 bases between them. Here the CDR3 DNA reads TGTGCCAGCAGCTTAGCGCACGGCGGGGAGCTGTTTTTT. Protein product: CASSLAHGGELFF.

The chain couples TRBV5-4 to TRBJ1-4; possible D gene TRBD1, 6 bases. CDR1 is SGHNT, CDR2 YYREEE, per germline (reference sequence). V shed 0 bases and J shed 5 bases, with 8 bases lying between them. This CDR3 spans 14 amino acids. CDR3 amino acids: CASSLDRDNEKLFF. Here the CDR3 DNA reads TGTGCCAGCAGCTTGGACAGGGACAATGAAAAACTGTTTTTT.

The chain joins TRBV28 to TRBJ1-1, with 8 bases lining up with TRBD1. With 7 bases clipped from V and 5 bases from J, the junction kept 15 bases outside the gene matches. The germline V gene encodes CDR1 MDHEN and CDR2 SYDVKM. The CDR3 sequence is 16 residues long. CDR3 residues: CASTPEGFRGQTEAFF. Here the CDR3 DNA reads TGTGCCAGCACCCCAGAGGGTTTCAGGGGGCAGACTGAAGCTTTCTTT.

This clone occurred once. The CDR3 here is CASSQDRGQTEAFF. The CDR3 region has the DNA TGTGCCAGCAGCCAAGATCGCGGGCAAACTGAAGCTTTCTTT. The chain employs TRBV3-1 (or the pseudogene TRBV3-2) and TRBJ1-1; D remains unclear. CDR1 and CDR2 from the germline V gene are LGHDT and YNNKEL (reference sequence). This CDR3 spans 14 amino acids. Trimming shortened V by 0 bases and J by 5 bases, and 10 bases separated the two germline ends.

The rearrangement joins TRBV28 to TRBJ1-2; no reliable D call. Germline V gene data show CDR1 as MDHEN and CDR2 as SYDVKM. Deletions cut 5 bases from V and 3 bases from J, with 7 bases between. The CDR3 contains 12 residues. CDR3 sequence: CASSLLDYGYTF. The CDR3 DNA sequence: TGTGCCAGCAGTCTCCTCGACTATGGCTACACCTTC.

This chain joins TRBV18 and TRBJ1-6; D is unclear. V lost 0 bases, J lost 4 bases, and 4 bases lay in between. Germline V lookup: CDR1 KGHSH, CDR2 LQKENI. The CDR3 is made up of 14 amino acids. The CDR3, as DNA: TGTGCCAGCTCACCACCTGCTTATAATTCACCCCTCCACTTT. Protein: CASSPPAYNSPLHF.

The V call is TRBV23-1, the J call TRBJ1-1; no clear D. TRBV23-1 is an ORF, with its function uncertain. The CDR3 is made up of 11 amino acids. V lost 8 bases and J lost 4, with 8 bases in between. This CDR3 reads CASPGCTEAFF. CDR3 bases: TGCGCCAGCCCAGGTTGCACTGAAGCTTTCTTT.

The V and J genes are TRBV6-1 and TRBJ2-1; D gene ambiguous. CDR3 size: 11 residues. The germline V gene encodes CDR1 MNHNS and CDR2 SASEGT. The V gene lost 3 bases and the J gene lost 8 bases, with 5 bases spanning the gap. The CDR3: CASSDRYEQFF. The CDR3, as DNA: TGTGCCAGCAGTGACAGGTATGAGCAGTTCTTC.

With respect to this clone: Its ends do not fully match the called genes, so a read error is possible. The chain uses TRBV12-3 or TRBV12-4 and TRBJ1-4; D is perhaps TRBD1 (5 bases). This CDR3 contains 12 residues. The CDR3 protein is CASGGENEKLFF. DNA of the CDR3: TGTGCCAGCGGGGGGGAGAATGAGAAACTGTTTTTT.

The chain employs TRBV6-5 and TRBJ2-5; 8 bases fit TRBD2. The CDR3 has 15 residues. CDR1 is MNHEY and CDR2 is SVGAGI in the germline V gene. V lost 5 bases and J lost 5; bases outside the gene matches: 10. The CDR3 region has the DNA TGTGCCAGCAGTCAGCCTAGCGGGTGGAGGGAGACCCAGTACTTC. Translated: CASSQPSGWRETQYF.

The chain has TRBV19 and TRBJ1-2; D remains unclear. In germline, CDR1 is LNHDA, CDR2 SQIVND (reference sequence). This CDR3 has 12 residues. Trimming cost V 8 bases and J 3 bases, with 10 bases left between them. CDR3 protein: CASSGGHYGYTF. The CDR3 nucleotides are TGTGCCAGTTCGGGAGGGCACTATGGCTACACCTTC.

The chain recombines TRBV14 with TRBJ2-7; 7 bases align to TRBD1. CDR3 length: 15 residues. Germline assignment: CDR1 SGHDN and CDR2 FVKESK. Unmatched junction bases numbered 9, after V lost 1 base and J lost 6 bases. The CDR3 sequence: CASSQGLTGYGEQYF. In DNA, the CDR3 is TGTGCCAGCAGCCAAGGCTTGACAGGGTACGGCGAGCAGTACTTC.

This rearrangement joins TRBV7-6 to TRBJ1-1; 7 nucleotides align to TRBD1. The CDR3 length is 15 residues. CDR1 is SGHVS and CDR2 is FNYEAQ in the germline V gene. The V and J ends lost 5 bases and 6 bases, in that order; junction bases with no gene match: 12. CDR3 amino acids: CASSRTWDRSSEAFF. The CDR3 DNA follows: TGTGCCAGCAGCCGTACATGGGACAGATCGTCTGAAGCTTTCTTT.

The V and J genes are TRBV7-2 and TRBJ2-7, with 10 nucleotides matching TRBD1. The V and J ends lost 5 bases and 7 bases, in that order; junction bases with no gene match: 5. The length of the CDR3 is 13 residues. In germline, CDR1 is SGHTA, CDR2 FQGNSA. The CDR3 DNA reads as TGTGCCAGCAGCCACAGGACAGGGGGAGAGCAGTACGTC. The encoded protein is CASSHRTGGEQYV.

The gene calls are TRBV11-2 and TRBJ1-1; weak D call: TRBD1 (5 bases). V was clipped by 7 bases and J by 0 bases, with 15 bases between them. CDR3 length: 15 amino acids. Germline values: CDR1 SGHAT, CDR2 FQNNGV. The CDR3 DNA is TGTGCCAGCACCCAGGGAATCCCCCTGAACACTGAAGCTTTCTTT. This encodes CASTQGIPLNTEAFF.

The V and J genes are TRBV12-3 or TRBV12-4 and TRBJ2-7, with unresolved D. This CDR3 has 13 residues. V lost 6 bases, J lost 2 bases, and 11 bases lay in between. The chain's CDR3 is CASSQNGPYEQYV. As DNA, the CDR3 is TGTGCCAGCAGCCAAAACGGACCCTACGAGCAGTACGTC.

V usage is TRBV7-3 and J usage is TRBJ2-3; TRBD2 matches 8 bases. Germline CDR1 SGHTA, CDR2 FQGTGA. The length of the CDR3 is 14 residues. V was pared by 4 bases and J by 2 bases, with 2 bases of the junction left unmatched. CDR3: CASSYGLATDTQYF. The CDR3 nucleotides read TGTGCCAGCAGCTACGGACTAGCCACAGATACGCAGTATTTT.

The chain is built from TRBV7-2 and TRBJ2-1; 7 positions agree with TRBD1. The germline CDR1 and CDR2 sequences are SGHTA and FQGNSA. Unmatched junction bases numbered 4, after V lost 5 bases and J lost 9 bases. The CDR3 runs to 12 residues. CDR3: CASSMTGLEQFF. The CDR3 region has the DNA TGTGCCAGCAGCATGACAGGGCTTGAGCAGTTCTTC.

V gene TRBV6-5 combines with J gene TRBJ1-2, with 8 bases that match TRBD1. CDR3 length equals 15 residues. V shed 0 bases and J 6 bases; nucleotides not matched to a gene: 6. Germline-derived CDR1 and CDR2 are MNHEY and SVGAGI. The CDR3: CASSYSRDRPDGYTF. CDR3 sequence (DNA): TGTGCCAGCAGTTACTCCCGGGACAGGCCAGATGGCTACACCTTC.

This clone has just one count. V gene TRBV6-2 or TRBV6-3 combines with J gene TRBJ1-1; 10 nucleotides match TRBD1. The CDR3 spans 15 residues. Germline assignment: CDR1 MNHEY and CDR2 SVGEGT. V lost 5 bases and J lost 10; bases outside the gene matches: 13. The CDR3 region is CASSPQRTGGNGAFF. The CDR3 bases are TGTGCCAGCAGTCCCCAACGGACAGGGGGAAACGGAGCTTTCTTT.